The clone carrying this T cell receptor (beta chain) was seen only a few times. Its antigen remains unknown. V dropped 0 bases and J dropped 1; count of bases not matched to a gene: 8. CDR1 and CDR2 (germline): SGHRS, YFSETQ. The CDR3 has 17 amino acids. The sample comes from a study of T cell responses to AZD1222 COVID-19 vaccine. Sequencing was performed with immunoSEQ multiplex PCR; in TCRdb, only in-frame clones are kept and a portion is missing. This table holds more than 85,000 clones, about 78% found once. Broader study findings: The reported proportion of spike-specific TCRs targeting unmutated variant regions was nearly half.

The V call is TRBV5-1, the J call TRBJ2-5; 8 bases align to TRBD1. The source was peripheral blood, collected on day 0 of AZD1222 vaccination. This TCR derives from an adult in good health. The CDR3 loop reads CASSLDPSRGPQETQYF. In DNA, the CDR3 is TGCGCCAGCAGCTTGGACCCCTCCAGGGGGCCCCAAGAGACCCAGTACTTC.